The 6 T cell receptor beta chains reported below all come from one sample, sequenced in a study of PD-1 blockade in classical Hodgkin lymphoma. The repertoire was sequenced with immunoSEQ multiplex PCR; TCRdb's copy has only in-frame clones and lacks some. This sample carries tens of thousands of clones, 75% to 90% of them seen once, and the ten largest clones take 22%. All patients relapsed after autologous stem cell transplantation, and brentuximab vedotin exposure varied. This sample comprised peripheral blood mononuclear cells (PBMCs), obtained at baseline. Source of these receptors: a human donor with classical Hodgkin lymphoma.

This sequence joins TRBV30 and TRBJ1-4; a weak D match, TRBD1 (5 bases). This CDR3 is built from 16 residues. Between the trimmed V and J ends, which lost 0 bases and 3 bases, there was a span of 14 bases. The germline CDR1 and CDR2 sequences are GTSNPN and SVGIG (reference sequence). Here the CDR3 reads CAWSVGGRWANEKLFF. The CDR3 DNA sequence: TGTGCCTGGAGTGTGGGGGGAAGGTGGGCTAATGAAAAACTGTTTTTT.

The chain uses TRBV19 and TRBJ1-5; 8 bases align to TRBD1. The junction had 7 bases not matched to a gene; V was cut back by 7 bases and J by 2 bases. Germline V gene lookup returns CDR1 LNHDA and CDR2 SQIVND (reference sequence). This CDR3 comprises 15 residues. The CDR3 nucleotides are TGTGCCAGTATTGCAGGGGGCTGGGGCAATCAGCCCCAGCATTTT. Amino acid sequence: CASIAGGWGNQPQHF.

The chain carries TRBV21-1 and TRBJ1-5; the table's D call TRBD1 went unverified against the DNA. TRBV21-1 is deemed a pseudogene. CDR3 length: 15 amino acids. The CDR3 spells CASGPGTESNQPQHF. CDR3 DNA: TGTGCCAGCGGTCCCGGGACAGAGAGCAATCAGCCCCAGCATTTT.

This clone was counted a single time. The gene calls are TRBV7-2 and TRBJ2-4; 8 bases fit TRBD1. CDR1 is SGHTA and CDR2 is FQGNSA in the germline V gene. This CDR3 is built from 14 residues. The trim removed 5 bases at V and 6 bases at J, leaving 6 bases unmatched. CDR3 nucleotides: TGTGCCAGCAGCCTTGGACAGGGAGTAAACATTCAGTACTTC. The encoded protein is CASSLGQGVNIQYF.

The chain is built from TRBV7-2 and TRBJ2-2; 7 nucleotides align to TRBD1. Per the germline V gene, CDR1 is SGHTA and CDR2 is FQGNSA. This CDR3 is built from 15 residues. The V segment lost 6 bases and the J segment 0 bases; nucleotides outside the gene matches: 4. The CDR3 region is CASRHTGANTGELFF. CDR3 DNA: TGTGCCAGCAGGCATACAGGGGCGAACACCGGGGAGCTGTTTTTT.

The chain joins TRBV5-1 to TRBJ2-1; 10 bases map to TRBD1. The germline CDR1 and CDR2 sequences are SGHRS and YFSETQ. V gave up 0 bases and J gave up 0 bases; unmatched junction bases: 12. This CDR3 comprises 20 residues. This CDR3 reads CASSLDGDRGPRSSYNEQFF. Written as DNA, the CDR3 is TGCGCCAGCAGCTTGGATGGTGACAGGGGGCCCAGGAGCTCCTACAATGAGCAGTTCTTC.